The 16 T cell receptor beta chains listed next were all sequenced from one sample in a study of CD8+ T cells in alopecia areata. Extracted RNA was reverse transcribed into cDNA, the sequencing template. Some clones are missing from TCRdb's copy, which holds only in-frame ones; the method was immunoSEQ multiplex PCR. The sample includes around 190,000 clones, under 80% of them seen just once. The treatment denotes: oral pan-JAK inhibitor, 5-10 mg twice daily. The starting material was CD4+ T cells sorted from blood, obtained around week 49, from a patient treated with tofacitinib. These receptors came from a human donor with alopecia areata.

This clone turned up a few times. CDR3 nucleotides: TGTGCCAGCAGCTCCACCGGGGAACATCAGCCCCAGCATTTT. This sequence encodes CASSSTGEHQPQHF. This chain connects TRBV7-8 to TRBJ1-5; D ambiguous. The V gene lost 4 bases and the J gene lost 5 bases, with 12 bases spanning the gap. This CDR3 has 14 amino acids. Per the germline V gene, CDR1 is SGHVS and CDR2 is FQNEAQ.

This sequence joins TRBV30 and TRBJ2-5; 7 nucleotides line up with TRBD1. Per the germline V gene, CDR1 is GTSNPN and CDR2 is SVGIG (reference sequence). The CDR3 has 12 residues. Germline trimming cut 5 bases from V and 1 base from J; bases unmatched to any gene: 1. The CDR3 nucleotides read TGTGCCTGGGGGACAGTCCAAGAGACCCAGTACTTC. It is translated as CAWGTVQETQYF. Together with reference TRBV30 and TRBJ2-5, the CDR3 gives the full variable domain: SQTIHQWPATLVQPVGSPLSLECTVEGTSNPNLYWYRQAAGRGLQLLFYSVGIGQISSEVPQNLSASRPQDRQFILSSKKLLLSDSGFYLCAWGTVQETQYFGPGTRLLVL.

The chain employs TRBV5-4 and TRBJ1-1; no reliable D call. The V end was cut by 1 base, the J end by 6 bases, with 10 bases between. The CDR3 runs 13 residues. The V gene's germline CDR1 is SGHNT and CDR2 YYREEE (reference sequence). In nucleotides, the CDR3 is TGTGCCAGCAGCTTGTCCGGGATCCCTGAAGCTTTCTTT. Translated: CASSLSGIPEAFF.

This sequence joins TRBV4-3 and TRBJ2-6; D call uncertain. The CDR3 has 16 residues. Germline V gene sequence: CDR1 LGHNA, CDR2 YSLEER. Trimming removed 0 bases from V and 1 base from J, with 7 bases in between. CDR3 nucleotides: TGCGCCAGCAGCCAAGATTACGCTTCTGGGGCCAACGTCCTGACTTTC. Its translation is CASSQDYASGANVLTF.

The chain recombines TRBV7-2 with TRBJ2-1; TRBD1 or TRBD2 may be the D gene (6 bases each). V gave up 3 bases and J gave up 6 bases, with 15 bases separating them. Germline CDR1 is SGHTA and CDR2 is FQGNSA. CDR3 length: 15 residues. The CDR3 nucleotides are TGTGCCAGCAGCTTCGAGAGACTAGGGGGCAATGAGCAGTTCTTC. It is translated as CASSFERLGGNEQFF.

The chain couples TRBV19 to TRBJ2-2, with D perhaps given as TRBD1 or TRBD2 (5 bases each). Trimming shortened V by 2 bases and J by 6 bases, and 7 bases separated the two germline ends. The germline V gene encodes CDR1 LNHDA and CDR2 SQIVND (reference sequence). CDR3 length equals 13 residues. Here the CDR3 DNA reads TGTGCCAGTAGTATACCGGGGCCCGGGGAGCTGTTTTTT. This codes for CASSIPGPGELFF.

V and J are TRBV6-5 and TRBJ1-5, with unresolved D. Germline lookup yields CDR1 MNHEY and CDR2 SVGAGI. The CDR3 extends over 15 amino acids. Trimming removed 7 bases from V and 2 bases from J, with 15 bases in between. CDR3 nucleotides: TGTGCCAGCAAAAAGGACTCCTGGGGCAATCAGCCCCAGCATTTT. Its protein product is CASKKDSWGNQPQHF.

The rearrangement joins TRBV7-3 to TRBJ2-2; either TRBD1 or TRBD2 may fit D (5 bases each). The CDR3 runs to 15 residues. Trimming removed 2 bases from V and 7 bases from J, with 14 bases in between. The V gene's germline CDR1 is SGHTA and CDR2 FQGTGA. CDR3 bases: TGTGCCAGCAGCTTATCGGGACCGGCTGGCGGGGAGCTGTTTTTT. Its protein is CASSLSGPAGGELFF.

This clone was seen more than once but under ten times. V usage is TRBV5-6 and J usage is TRBJ2-1; D call uncertain. CDR3 length: 14 residues. The V end lost 6 bases, the J end lost 5 bases, and 15 bases lay between the germline ends. CDR1 is SGHDT, CDR2 YYEEEE, per germline. The DNA for the CDR3 is TGTGCCAGCAATTTGCCCGCCCGGGACAATGAGCAGTTCTTC. Its translation: CASNLPARDNEQFF.

The genes are TRBV7-2 and TRBJ1-2, with 7 bases matching TRBD1. The CDR3 is 15 residues long. Unmatched junction bases numbered 9, after V lost 2 bases and J lost 6 bases. From germline, CDR1 is SGHTA and CDR2 FQGNSA. The CDR3 DNA reads as TGTGCCAGCAGCTTATCCGGGACAGAGTCGCATGGCTACACCTTC. Translation gives CASSLSGTESHGYTF. Variable domain in full (rest from reference TRBV7-2 and TRBJ1-2): GAGVSQSPSNKVTEKGKDVELRCDPISGHTALYWYRQSLGQGLEFLIYFQGNSAPDKSGLPSDRFSAERTGGSVSTLTIQRTQQEDSAVYLCASSLSGTESHGYTFGSGTRLTVV.

This sequence joins TRBV5-4 and TRBJ2-1; D possibly uses TRBD1 or TRBD2 (7 bases each). The CDR3 runs 15 residues. Deletions cut 6 bases from V and 2 bases from J, with 15 bases between. The germline V gene has CDR1 SGHNT and CDR2 YYREEE (reference sequence). The CDR3: CASTPGGGAYNEQFF. The CDR3 DNA reads TGTGCCAGCACCCCAGGGGGGGGCGCCTACAATGAGCAGTTCTTC.

The genes are TRBV5-6 and TRBJ2-7; no clear D gene. CDR3 length: 13 amino acids. Trimming left V 7 bases short and J 3 bases short, with 14 bases between. Looked up from germline, CDR1 is SGHDT and CDR2 is YYEEEE. CDR3 nucleotides: TGTGCCAGCCGATACGGCCCCAACTACGAGCAGTACTTC. This encodes CASRYGPNYEQYF.

The rearrangement joins TRBV14 to TRBJ2-7; D gene unclear. Deletions cut 0 bases from V and 9 bases from J, with 12 bases between. CDR1 and CDR2 from the germline V gene are SGHDN and FVKESK. CDR3 size: 13 residues. CDR3 DNA sequence: TGTGCCAGCAGCCAAGATATTAGCAGCTCGCAGTACTTC. Encoded protein: CASSQDISSSQYF.

The chain is built from TRBV6-4 and TRBJ1-1, with 8 bases that match TRBD1. From germline, CDR1 is MRHNA and CDR2 SNTAGT. This CDR3 comprises 13 residues. CDR3 residues: CAAAGGRSTEAFF. CDR3 coding DNA: TGTGCAGCAGCAGGGGGCCGGAGCACTGAAGCTTTCTTT.

A few counts support this clone. The CDR3 region has the DNA TGTGCCTGGAGTCCTAGCGGGGGGGCCACAGATACGCAGTATTTT. It encodes CAWSPSGGATDTQYF. V usage is TRBV30 and J usage is TRBJ2-3, with 12 bases identical to TRBD2. This CDR3 spans 15 amino acids. V dropped 2 bases and J dropped 2; count of bases not matched to a gene: 2. In germline, CDR1 is GTSNPN, CDR2 SVGIG (reference sequence).

The chain links TRBV7-9 to TRBJ2-7; D is unclear. The ends were cut back, 2 bases at V and 5 bases at J, with 4 bases in the middle. The germline gives CDR1 SEHNR, CDR2 FQNEAQ (reference sequence). This CDR3 has 11 amino acids. CDR3 sequence reads: CASSLTNEQYF. DNA of the CDR3: TGTGCCAGCAGCTTAACGAACGAGCAGTACTTC. The full variable domain, rest sourced from reference TRBV7-9 and TRBJ2-7, is DTGVSQNPRHKITKRGQNVTFRCDPISEHNRLYWYRQTLGQGPEFLTYFQNEAQLEKSRLLSDRFSAERPKGSFSTLEIQRTEQGDSAMYLCASSLTNEQYFGPGTRLTVT.